This entry is about one T cell receptor beta chain. At least ten counts were recorded for this clonotype. What this receptor recognizes is not known. No base quality values were provided; no much bigger clone lies one nucleotide off. The sample is drawn from a study of neurological immune-mediated disorders (dated by TCRdb to about 2019). Background for the entire study: The study compared peripheral blood TCR-beta repertoires of HTLV-I-associated myelopathy (HAM/TSP) patients, multiple sclerosis patients and healthy controls using UMI-based sequencing. Alongside PBMC samples, the set of 106 TCR-beta libraries contained longitudinal samples, technical triplicates, and paired CD4+ and CD8+ T-cell subsets that had been sorted. The cohort comprised some 71 subjects: roughly 15 HAM/TSP patients, 35 or so multiple sclerosis patients and around 20 healthy controls.

The junction shows trimming of 8 bases on V and 8 bases on J, and the gene matches do not reach 9 bases of it. From the cysteine through the phenylalanine, the CDR3 covers 14 amino acids. The read is trimmed to its CDR3 DNA, 42 bases read in frame from base 1. The germline V gene sets CDR1 to SGHRS and CDR2 to YFSETQ. cDNA synthesis used template-switch 5'RACE with a primer carrying a 10-nucleotide random unique molecular identifier tagging each TCR transcript. Every sequencing run covered 15-18 subjects and yielded more than 160 million TCR-beta sequences. Total RNA was extracted with the RNeasy kit. Using the KAPA Real-time Library Amplification kit, TCR-beta VDJ regions were amplified with primers for the TCR constant region and the 5'RACE anchor. Sample indexes and Illumina adaptors were added in a first PCR, and a second PCR then increased library yield. After Ampure bead purification, the TCR product of roughly 650 bp was size-selected on a 2% E-gel SizeSelection system. Library quality was checked on a Bioanalyzer, concentration was measured with Qubit, and libraries were quantified with the Kapa Library Quantification kit before pooling. An Illumina HiSeq 2500 sequenced the libraries paired-end 2 x 150 bp. To increase sequence diversity, roughly 24-32% phiX was spiked into each library pool. The study's own analysis went as follows. The UMI-based MiGEC pipeline processed quality-filtered reads and removed over 80% of raw TCR sequences during error correction. IMGT germline references were used for aligning VDJ genes, and each clonotype was defined as a unique CDR3 amino acid sequence together with its V-J genes. Clonal expansion, Shannon diversity and CDR3 relatedness were evaluated with VDJtools (CalcPairwiseDistances, ClusterSamples), while phylogenetic trees were built in CLCbio workbench. Expanded clones were defined as having at least 8 unique UMIs, based on coefficient-of-variation modelling across technical triplicates. Using fastp trimming at Q25 and MiXCR clonotype assembly, TCRdb reanalyzed the public sequencing data and kept in-frame beta chains. Each record represents a unique CDR3 protein, reported with the most common genes and DNA among its rows. TCRdb, not the authors, supplied the V and J calls. The sample data list fewer than 20,000 distinct CDR3 sequences, and 12% to 15% of these were observed just once. Less than 9.5% of the sample rests with the top ten.

For sorted-subset TCR libraries, some 970,000 sorted CD4+ or CD8+ T cells were used. Peripheral blood underwent Ficoll-Hypaque density gradient centrifugation to isolate PBMCs, which were then cryopreserved in liquid nitrogen. The study also sequenced paired sorted CD4+ and CD8+ subsets from healthy controls, HAM/TSP patients and MS patients. Study-wide conclusions, independent of this receptor: TCR clonal expansion was highest in HAM/TSP patients and lowest in MS patients, with MS patients falling below even healthy controls. Across subjects, expanded clones never shared an identical CDR3 amino acid sequence, which suggests that the TCR-beta repertoires in every group were private.

This sequence was found in a woman aged 55-75 years with HTLV-1-associated myelopathy (HAM/TSP). Sequenced input: CD4+ T cells from blood. The chain joins TRBV5-1 to TRBJ1-6, with 8 junctional bases fitting TRBD1. At the DNA level, the sequence is TGCGCCAGTAAAGAGGGGACAGGATATTCACCCCTCCACTTT. This translates into CASKEGTGYSPLHF. Reference TRBV5-1 and TRBJ1-6 proteins supply the regions before and after the CDR3; the full variable domain is: KAGVTQTPRYLIKTRGQQVTLSCSPISGHRSVSWYQQTPGQGLQFLFEYFSETQRNKGNFPGRFSGRQFSNSRSEMNVSTLELGDSALYLCASKEGTGYSPLHFGNGTRLTVT.